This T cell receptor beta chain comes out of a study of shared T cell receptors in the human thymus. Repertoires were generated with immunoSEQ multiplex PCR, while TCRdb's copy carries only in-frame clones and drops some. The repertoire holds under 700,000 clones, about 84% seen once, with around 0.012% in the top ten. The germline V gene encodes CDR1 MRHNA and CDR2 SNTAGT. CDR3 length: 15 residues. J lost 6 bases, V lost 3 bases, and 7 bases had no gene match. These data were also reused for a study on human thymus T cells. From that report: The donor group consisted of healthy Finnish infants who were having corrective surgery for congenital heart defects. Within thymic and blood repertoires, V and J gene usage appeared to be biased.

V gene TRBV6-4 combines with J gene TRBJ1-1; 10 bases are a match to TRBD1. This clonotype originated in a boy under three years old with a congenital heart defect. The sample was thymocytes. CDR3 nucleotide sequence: TGTGCCAGCAGTGAAGGGGACAGGGGTAAGGCTGAAGCTTTCTTT. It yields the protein CASSEGDRGKAEAFF.